There are many counts of the clone carrying this T cell receptor beta chain. What it recognizes is unknown. V gave up 1 base and J gave up 1 base, with 7 bases separating them. The CDR3 has 14 amino acids. Germline V gene lookup returns CDR1 SGHAT and CDR2 FQNNGV. This sample was taken from a study of human T cells and chemical hapten exposure. Regarding the study as a whole: With regard to DPC sensitization, TCRs above 1 in 1000 frequency did not change. Healthy individuals' immune responses may differ from those of donors, who had alopecia. Positive correlation was observed between PT1 expanded TCR counts and patch test score.

Unique molecular identifiers were attached to individual cDNA molecules during library preparation. One entry per CDR3 protein results from TCRdb running MiXCR on the RACE reads. The sample has approximately 88,000 distinct CDR3 sequences; over 10% are singletons. The time point: patch test 3, about 24 weeks after DPC sensitization. The treatment is: therapeutic diphenylcyclopropenone sensitization with weekly scalp DPC. Source: whole blood, taken in connection with sensitization to the hapten diphenylcyclopropenone (DPC). This chain joins TRBV11-2 and TRBJ1-1; D is undetermined. This clonotype originated in a woman aged 50 to 60 with alopecia areata. Some clones in this sample may be carry-over from other donors' samples. For the CDR3, the DNA is TGTGCCAGCAGCTTAGGACGGTGGAACACTGAAGCTTTCTTT. Translating gives CASSLGRWNTEAFF.